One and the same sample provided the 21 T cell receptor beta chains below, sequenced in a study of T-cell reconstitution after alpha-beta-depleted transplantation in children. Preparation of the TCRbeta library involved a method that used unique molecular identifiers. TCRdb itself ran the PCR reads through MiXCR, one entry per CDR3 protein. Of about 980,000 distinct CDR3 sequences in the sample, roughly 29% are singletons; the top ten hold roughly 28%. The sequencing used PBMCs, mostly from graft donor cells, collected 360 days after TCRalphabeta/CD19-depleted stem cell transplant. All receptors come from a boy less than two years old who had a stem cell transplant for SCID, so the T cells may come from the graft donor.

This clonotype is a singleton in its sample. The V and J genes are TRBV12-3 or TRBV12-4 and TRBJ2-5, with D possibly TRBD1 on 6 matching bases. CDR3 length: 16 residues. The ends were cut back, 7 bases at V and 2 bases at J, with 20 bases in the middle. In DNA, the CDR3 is TGTGCCAGCACCCTAGGCAGGGGCTGGGGTCAAGAGACCCAGTACTTC. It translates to CASTLGRGWGQETQYF.

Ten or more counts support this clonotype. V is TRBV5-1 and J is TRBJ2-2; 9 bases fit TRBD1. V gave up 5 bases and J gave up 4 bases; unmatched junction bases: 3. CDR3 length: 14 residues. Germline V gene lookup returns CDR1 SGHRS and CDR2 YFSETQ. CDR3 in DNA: TGCGCCAGCAGAACAGGGGGCAGCACCGGGGAGCTGTTTTTT. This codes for CASRTGGSTGELFF.

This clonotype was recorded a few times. CDR3 residues: CATSRVDRGGTGELFF. CDR3 nucleotide sequence: TGTGCCACCAGCAGGGTCGACAGGGGAGGCACCGGGGAGCTGTTTTTT. The chain recombines TRBV15 with TRBJ2-2; 8 bases line up with TRBD1. Germline-derived CDR1 and CDR2 are LNHNV and YYDKDF (reference sequence). V gave up 3 bases and J gave up 4 bases; unmatched junction bases: 7. The CDR3 loop spans 16 amino acids.

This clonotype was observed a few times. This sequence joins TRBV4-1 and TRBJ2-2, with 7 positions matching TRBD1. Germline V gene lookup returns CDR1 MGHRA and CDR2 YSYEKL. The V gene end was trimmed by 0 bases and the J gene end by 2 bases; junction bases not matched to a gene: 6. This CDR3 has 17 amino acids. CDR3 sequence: CASSQERGQVNTGELFF. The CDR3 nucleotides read TGCGCCAGCAGCCAAGAGAGGGGGCAGGTCAACACCGGGGAGCTGTTTTTT.

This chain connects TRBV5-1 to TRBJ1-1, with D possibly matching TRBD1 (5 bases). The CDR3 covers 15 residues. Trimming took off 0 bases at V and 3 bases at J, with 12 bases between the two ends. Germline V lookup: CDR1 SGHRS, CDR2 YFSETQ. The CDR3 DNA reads TGCGCCAGCAGCTTGGTGGGGCAGAGGGACACTGAAGCTTTCTTT. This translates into CASSLVGQRDTEAFF.

The CDR3 spells CASSPGGGSYNEQFF. CDR3 coding DNA: TGTGCCAGCAGTCCCGGGGGGGGTAGCTACAATGAGCAGTTCTTC. This chain uses TRBV7-6 with TRBJ2-1; 8 nucleotides match TRBD2. Germline-derived CDR1 and CDR2 are SGHVS and FNYEAQ. J lost 3 bases, V lost 6 bases, and 7 bases had no gene match. The CDR3 is 15 amino acids. The variable domain in full, completed from reference TRBV7-6 and TRBJ2-1, reads GAGVSQSPRYKVTKRGQDVALRCDPISGHVSLYWYRQALGQGPEFLTYFNYEAQQDKSGLPNDRFSAERPEGSISTLTIQRTEQRDSAMYRCASSPGGGSYNEQFFGPGTRLTVL.

The CDR3 sequence: CASSLVPGRGEQYF. CDR3 coding DNA: TGCGCCAGCAGCTTGGTTCCGGGAAGAGGCGAGCAGTACTTC. The rearrangement links TRBV5-1 to TRBJ2-7; perhaps TRBD2 as D (5 bases). CDR3 size: 14 residues. The ends were cut back, 0 bases at V and 6 bases at J, with 13 bases in the middle. Germline V gene lookup returns CDR1 SGHRS and CDR2 YFSETQ. The entire variable domain, with the rest obtained from reference TRBV5-1 and TRBJ2-7, is as follows: KAGVTQTPRYLIKTRGQQVTLSCSPISGHRSVSWYQQTPGQGLQFLFEYFSETQRNKGNFPGRFSGRQFSNSRSEMNVSTLELGDSALYLCASSLVPGRGEQYFGPGTRLTVT.

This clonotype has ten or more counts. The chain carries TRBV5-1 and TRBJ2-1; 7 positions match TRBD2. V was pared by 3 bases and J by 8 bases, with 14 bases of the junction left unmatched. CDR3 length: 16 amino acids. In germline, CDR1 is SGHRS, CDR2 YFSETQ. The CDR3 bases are TGCGCCAGCAGCTCCCCTGGGAGGGTTCGTCGGGATGAGCAGTTCTTC. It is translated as CASSSPGRVRRDEQFF.

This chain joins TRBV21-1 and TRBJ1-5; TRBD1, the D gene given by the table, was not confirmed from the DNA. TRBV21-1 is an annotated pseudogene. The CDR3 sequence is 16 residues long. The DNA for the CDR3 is TGTGCCAGCATCCCTGGGGCAGGGGGGCCCAATCAGCCCCAGCATTTT. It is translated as CASIPGAGGPNQPQHF.

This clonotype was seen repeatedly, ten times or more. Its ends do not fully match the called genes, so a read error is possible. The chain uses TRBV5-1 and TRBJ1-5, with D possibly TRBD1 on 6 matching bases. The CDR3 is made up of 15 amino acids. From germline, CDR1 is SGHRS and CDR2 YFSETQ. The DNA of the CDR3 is TGTGCCAGCAGCTTGGGGGCGGGGGGCAATCAGCCCCAGCATTTT. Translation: CASSLGAGGNQPQHF.

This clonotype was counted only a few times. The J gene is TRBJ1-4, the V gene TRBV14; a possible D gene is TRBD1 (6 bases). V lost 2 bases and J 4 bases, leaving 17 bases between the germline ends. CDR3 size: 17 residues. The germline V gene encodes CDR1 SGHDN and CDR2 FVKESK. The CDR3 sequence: CASSQTRTVGGNEKLFF. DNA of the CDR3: TGTGCCAGCAGCCAAACCCGGACAGTCGGCGGTAATGAAAAACTGTTTTTT.

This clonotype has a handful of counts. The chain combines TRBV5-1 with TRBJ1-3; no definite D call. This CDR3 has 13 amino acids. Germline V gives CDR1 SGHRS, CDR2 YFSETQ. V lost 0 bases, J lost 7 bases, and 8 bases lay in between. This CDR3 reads CASSLGGWNTIYF. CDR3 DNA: TGCGCCAGCAGCTTGGGTGGTTGGAACACCATATATTTT. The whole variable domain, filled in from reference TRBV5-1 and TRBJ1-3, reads KAGVTQTPRYLIKTRGQQVTLSCSPISGHRSVSWYQQTPGQGLQFLFEYFSETQRNKGNFPGRFSGRQFSNSRSEMNVSTLELGDSALYLCASSLGGWNTIYFGEGSWLTVV.

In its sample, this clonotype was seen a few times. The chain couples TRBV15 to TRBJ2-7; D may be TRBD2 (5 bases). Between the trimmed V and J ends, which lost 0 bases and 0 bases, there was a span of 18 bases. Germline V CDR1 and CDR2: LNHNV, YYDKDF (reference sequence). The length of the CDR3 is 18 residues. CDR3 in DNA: TGTGCCACCAGCAGAGATCCTTCGGCTCCCACTAGCTCCTACGAGCAGTACTTC. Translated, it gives CATSRDPSAPTSSYEQYF.

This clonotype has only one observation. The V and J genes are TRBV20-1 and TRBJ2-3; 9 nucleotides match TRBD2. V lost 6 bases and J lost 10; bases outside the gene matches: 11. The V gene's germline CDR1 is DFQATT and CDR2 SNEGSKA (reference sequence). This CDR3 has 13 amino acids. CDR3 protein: CSAPPSGAPPQYF. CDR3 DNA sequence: TGCAGTGCCCCACCTAGCGGGGCCCCTCCGCAGTATTTT.

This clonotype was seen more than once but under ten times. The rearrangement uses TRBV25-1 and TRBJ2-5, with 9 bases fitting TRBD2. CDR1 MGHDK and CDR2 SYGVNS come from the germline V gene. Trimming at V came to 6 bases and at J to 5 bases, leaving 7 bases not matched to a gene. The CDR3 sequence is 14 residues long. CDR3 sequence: CASSVAGVEETQYF. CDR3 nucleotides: TGTGCCAGCAGCGTAGCGGGGGTTGAGGAGACCCAGTACTTC.

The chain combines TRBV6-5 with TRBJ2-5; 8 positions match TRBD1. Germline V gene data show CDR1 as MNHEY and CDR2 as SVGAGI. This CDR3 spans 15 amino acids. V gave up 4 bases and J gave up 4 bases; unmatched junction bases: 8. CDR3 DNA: TGTGCCAGCAGTTTCGGACAGGGACCTAGAGAGACCCAGTACTTC. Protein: CASSFGQGPRETQYF.

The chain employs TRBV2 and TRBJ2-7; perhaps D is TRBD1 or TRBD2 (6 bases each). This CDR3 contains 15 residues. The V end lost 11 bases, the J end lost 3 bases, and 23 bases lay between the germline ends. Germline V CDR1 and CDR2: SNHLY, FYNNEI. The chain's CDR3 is CAFGGQKAKSYEQYF. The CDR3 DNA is TGTGCCTTCGGGGGCCAAAAGGCAAAGAGCTACGAGCAGTACTTC.

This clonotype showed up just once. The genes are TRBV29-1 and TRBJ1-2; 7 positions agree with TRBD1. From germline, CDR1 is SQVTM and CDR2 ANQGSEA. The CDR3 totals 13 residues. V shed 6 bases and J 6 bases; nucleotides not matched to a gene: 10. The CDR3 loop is CSVGDSSLDGYTF. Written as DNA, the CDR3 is TGCAGCGTCGGGGACAGTTCGTTGGATGGCTACACCTTC.

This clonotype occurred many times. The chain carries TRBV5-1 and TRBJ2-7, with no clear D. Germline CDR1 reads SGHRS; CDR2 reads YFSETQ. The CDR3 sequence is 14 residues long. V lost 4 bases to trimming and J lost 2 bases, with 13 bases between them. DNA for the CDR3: TGCGCCAGCAGCCCCCCCGGGCCCACCTACGAGCAGTACTTC. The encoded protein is CASSPPGPTYEQYF.

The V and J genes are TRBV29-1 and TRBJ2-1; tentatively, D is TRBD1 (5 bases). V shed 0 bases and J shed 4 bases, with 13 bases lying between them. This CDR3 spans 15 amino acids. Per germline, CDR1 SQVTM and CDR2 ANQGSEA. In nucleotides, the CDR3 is TGCAGCGTTGAAGAGGGCAGGGTTGCGTACAATGAGCAGTTCTTC. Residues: CSVEEGRVAYNEQFF.

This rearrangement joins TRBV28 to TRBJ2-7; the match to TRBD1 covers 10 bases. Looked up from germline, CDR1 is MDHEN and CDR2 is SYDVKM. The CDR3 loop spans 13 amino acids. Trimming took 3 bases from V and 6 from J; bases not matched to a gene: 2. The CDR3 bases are TGTGCCAGCAGTTTGGGACAGGGGATCGAGCAGTACTTC. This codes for CASSLGQGIEQYF. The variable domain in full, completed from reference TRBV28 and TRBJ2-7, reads DVKVTQSSRYLVKRTGEKVFLECVQDMDHENMFWYRQDPGLGLRLIYFSYDVKMKEKGDIPEGYSVSREKKERFSLILESASTNQTSMYLCASSLGQGIEQYFGPGTRLTVT.